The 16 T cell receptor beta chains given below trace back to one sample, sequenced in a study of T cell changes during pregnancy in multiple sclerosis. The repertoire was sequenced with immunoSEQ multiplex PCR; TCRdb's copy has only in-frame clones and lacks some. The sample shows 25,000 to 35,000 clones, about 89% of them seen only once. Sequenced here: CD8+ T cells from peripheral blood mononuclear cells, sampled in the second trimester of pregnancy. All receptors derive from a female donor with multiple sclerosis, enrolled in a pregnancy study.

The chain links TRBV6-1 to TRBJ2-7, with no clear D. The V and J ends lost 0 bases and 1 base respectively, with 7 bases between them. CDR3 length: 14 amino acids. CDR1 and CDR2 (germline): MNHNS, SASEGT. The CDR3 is CASSEADISYEQYF. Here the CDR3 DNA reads TGTGCCAGCAGTGAAGCAGACATATCCTACGAGCAGTACTTC.

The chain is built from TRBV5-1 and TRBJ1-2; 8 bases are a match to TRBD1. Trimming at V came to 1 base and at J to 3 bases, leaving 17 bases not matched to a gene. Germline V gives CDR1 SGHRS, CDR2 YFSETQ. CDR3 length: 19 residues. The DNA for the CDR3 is TGCGCCAGCAGCTTGTTCCTACCGTCGACAGGGGAATGGTACTATGGCTACACCTTC. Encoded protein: CASSLFLPSTGEWYYGYTF.

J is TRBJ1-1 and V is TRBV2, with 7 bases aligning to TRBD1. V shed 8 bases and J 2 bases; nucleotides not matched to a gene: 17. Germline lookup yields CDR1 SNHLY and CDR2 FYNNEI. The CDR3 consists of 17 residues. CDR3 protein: CASPLSVEGASNTEAFF. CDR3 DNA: TGTGCCAGCCCCCTTAGCGTGGAGGGGGCGAGCAACACTGAAGCTTTCTTT.

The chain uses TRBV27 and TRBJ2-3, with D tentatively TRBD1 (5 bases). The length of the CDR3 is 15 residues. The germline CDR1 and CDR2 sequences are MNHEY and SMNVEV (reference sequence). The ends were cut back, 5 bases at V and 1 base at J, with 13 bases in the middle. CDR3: CASSVQGEGTDTQYF. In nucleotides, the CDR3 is TGTGCCAGCAGTGTCCAGGGTGAGGGCACAGATACGCAGTATTTT.

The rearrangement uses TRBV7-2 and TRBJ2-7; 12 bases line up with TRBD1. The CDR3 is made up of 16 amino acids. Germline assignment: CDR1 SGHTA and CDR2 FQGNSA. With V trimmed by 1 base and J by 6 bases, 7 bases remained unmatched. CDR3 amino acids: CASSLGRDRGLFEQYF. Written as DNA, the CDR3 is TGTGCCAGCAGCTTAGGTCGGGACAGGGGGCTCTTCGAGCAGTACTTC.

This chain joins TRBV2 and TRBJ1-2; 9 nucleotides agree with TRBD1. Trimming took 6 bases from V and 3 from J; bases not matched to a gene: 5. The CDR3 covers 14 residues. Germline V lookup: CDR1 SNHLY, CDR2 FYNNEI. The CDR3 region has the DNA TGTGCCAGCAGAACGGGACAGGGAGACTATGGCTACACCTTC. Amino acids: CASRTGQGDYGYTF.

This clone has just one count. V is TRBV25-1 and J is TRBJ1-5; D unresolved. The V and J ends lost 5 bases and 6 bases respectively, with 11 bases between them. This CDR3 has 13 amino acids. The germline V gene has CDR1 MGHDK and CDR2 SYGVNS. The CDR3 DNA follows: TGTGCCAGCAGTTTGGCTTCGGGTCAGCCCCAGCATTTT. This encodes CASSLASGQPQHF.

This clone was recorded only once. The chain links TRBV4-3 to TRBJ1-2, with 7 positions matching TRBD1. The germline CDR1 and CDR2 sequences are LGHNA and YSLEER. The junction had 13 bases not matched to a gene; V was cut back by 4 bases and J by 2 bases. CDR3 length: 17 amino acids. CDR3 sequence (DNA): TGCGCCAGCAGCCGCCTGACAGGGAAACGGGACAACTATGGCTACACCTTC. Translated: CASSRLTGKRDNYGYTF.

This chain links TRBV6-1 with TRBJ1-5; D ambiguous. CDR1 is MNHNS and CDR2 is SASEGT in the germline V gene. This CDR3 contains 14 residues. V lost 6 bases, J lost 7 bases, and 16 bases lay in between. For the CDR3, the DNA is TGTGCCAGCAGGGAGGCGGGGTCTGGACAGCCCCAGCATTTT. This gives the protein CASREAGSGQPQHF.

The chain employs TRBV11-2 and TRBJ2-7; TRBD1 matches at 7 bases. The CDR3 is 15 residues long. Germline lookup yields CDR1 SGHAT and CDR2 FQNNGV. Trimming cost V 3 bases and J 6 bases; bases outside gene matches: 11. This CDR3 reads CASSFPRQGFGEQYF. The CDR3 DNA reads TGTGCCAGCAGCTTCCCAAGACAGGGCTTCGGCGAGCAGTACTTC.

In DNA, the CDR3 is TGTGCCAGCAGTTTAAACGGCGGGGAGCTGTTTTTT. Translation gives CASSLNGGELFF. The chain employs TRBV28 and TRBJ2-2; D is uncertain. V lost 2 bases and J 7 bases, leaving 5 bases between the germline ends. This CDR3 contains 12 residues. Germline V gene data show CDR1 as MDHEN and CDR2 as SYDVKM.

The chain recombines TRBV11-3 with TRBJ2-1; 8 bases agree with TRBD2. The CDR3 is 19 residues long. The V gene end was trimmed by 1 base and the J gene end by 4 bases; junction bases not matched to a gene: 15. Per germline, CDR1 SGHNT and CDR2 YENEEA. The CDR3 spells CASSLGGYSGEAIYNEQFF. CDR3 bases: TGTGCCAGCAGCTTAGGGGGCTATAGCGGGGAGGCAATTTACAATGAGCAGTTCTTC.

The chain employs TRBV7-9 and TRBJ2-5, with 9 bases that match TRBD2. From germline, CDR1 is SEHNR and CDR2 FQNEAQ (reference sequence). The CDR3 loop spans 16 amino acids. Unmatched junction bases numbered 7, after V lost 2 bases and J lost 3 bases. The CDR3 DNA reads TGTGCCAGCAGCTTAATTAGCGGGGGTTTAAAAGAGACCCAGTACTTC. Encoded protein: CASSLISGGLKETQYF.

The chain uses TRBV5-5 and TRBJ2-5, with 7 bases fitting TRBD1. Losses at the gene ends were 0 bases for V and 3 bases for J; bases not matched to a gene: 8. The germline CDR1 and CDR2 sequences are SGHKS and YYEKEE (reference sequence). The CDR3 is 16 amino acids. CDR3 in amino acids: CASSLAGQDPKETQYF. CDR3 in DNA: TGTGCCAGCAGCTTGGCAGGACAGGACCCGAAAGAGACCCAGTACTTC.

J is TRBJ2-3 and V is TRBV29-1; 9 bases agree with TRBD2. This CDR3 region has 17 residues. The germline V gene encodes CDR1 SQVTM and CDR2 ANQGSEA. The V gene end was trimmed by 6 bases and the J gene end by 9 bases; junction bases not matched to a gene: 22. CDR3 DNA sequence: TGCAGCGTCGGCGGGGTTGGGCGGGGGGGCCTTTCAGGCACGCAGTATTTT. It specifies CSVGGVGRGGLSGTQYF.

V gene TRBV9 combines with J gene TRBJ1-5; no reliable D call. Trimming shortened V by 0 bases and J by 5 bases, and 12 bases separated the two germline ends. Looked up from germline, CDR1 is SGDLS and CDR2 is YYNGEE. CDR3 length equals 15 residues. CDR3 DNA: TGTGCCAGCAGCGTAGATCCGGGTGAAGATCAGCCCCAGCATTTT. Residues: CASSVDPGEDQPQHF.